This T cell receptor (beta chain) stems from a study of blood T cell repertoires in COVID-19. Assay used: immunoSEQ multiplex PCR; TCRdb lists only in-frame clones, some missing. The sample holds approximately 260,000 clones; around 91% are singletons and the top ten take roughly 2.2%. The V gene's germline CDR1 is SGDLS and CDR2 YYNGEE. The CDR3 contains 16 residues. The ends lost 4 bases at V and 4 bases at J; junction bases unmatched: 12. The receptor was isolated from a woman between 55 and 75 years old with COVID-19, enrolled during active disease. Sequenced: peripheral blood. This chain joins TRBV9 and TRBJ2-3; 7 nucleotides line up with TRBD2. CDR3 protein: CASSLPGTMNPDTQYF. The CDR3 nucleotides read TGTGCCAGCAGCTTACCCGGGACTATGAACCCAGATACGCAGTATTTT.